This T cell receptor beta chain was recorded in a study of Ad26.COV2.S vaccination and SARS-CoV-2 variants. The wider study: Participants got Ad26.COV2.S intramuscularly, once or twice 56 days apart.

The treatment denotes: over 15 received Ad26.COV2.S at low or high dose, single or two shots; a few received placebo; per-sample allocation not given. Sampling was done on day 63 after the first vaccine or placebo injection. The CDR3 sequence is 14 residues long. V was cut by 10 bases and J by 0 bases, with 14 bases left in between. Germline lookup yields CDR1 ENHRY and CDR2 SYGVKD. Repertoires were generated with immunoSEQ multiplex PCR, while TCRdb's copy carries only in-frame clones and drops some. The sample yields 350,000 to 450,000 clones, approximately 83% seen once. Study-wide findings and caveats: Post-vaccination spike-specific CD8+ and CD4+ T cell responses reportedly had substantial breadth. While placebo recipients had lower spike-specific TCR breadth, vaccine recipients had more.

Regarding this clone: What it binds is not known.

The chain employs TRBV10-3 and TRBJ2-3, with a weak D call TRBD2 (6 bases). The TCR sequence derives from a person aged 18-60 years who received the Ad26.COV2.S COVID-19 vaccine or a placebo. The sample in question was peripheral blood, obtained in a trial of Ad26.COV2.S vaccine versus placebo. The CDR3 nucleotides read TGTGCCACGTCCCTGGGGACTAGCACAGATACGCAGTATTTT. Translated, it gives CATSLGTSTDTQYF.